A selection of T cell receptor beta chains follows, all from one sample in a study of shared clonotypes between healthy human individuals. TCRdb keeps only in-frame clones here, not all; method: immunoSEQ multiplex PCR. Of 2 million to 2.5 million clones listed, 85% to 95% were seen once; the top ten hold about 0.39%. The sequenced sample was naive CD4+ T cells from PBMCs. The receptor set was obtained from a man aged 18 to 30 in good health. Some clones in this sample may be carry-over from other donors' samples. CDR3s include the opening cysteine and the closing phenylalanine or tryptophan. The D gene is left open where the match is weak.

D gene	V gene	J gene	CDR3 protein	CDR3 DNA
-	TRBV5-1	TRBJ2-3	CASSLGLGDTQYF	TGCGCCAGCAGCTTGGGCCTCGGTGATACGCAGTATTTT
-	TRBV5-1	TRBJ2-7	CASSRRDSNYEQYF	TGCGCCAGCAGCCGGAGGGACAGTAACTACGAGCAGTACTTC
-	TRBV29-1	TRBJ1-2	CSAKDGVLGYTF	TGCAGCGCTAAGGACGGAGTGCTGGGCTACACCTTC
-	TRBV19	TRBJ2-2	CASRWAGELFF	TGTGCCAGTAGATGGGCCGGGGAGCTGTTTTTT
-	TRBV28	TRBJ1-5	CASSLNLRGNQPQHF	TGTGCCAGCAGTTTAAACCTTAGGGGGAATCAGCCCCAGCATTTT
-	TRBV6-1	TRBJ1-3	CASSDGRGNTIYF	TGTGCCAGCAGTGATGGTCGGGGAAACACCATATATTTT
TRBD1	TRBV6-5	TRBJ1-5	CASSPDRGSRPQHF	TGTGCCAGCAGTCCGGACAGGGGTTCAAGGCCCCAGCATTTT
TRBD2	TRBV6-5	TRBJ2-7	CASSYTGGPRGGQYF	TGTGCCAGCAGTTACACGGGAGGACCCCGTGGCGGGCAGTACTTC
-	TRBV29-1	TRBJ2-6	CSVHPGRGANVLTF	TGCAGCGTTCACCCCGGGAGAGGGGCCAACGTCCTGACTTTC
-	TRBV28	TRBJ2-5	CASSLRDGETQYF	TGTGCCAGCAGTTTGAGGGACGGCGAGACCCAGTACTTC
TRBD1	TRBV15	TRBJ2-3	CATSKPGQGVTDTQYF	TGTGCCACCAGCAAACCGGGACAGGGGGTAACAGATACGCAGTATTTT
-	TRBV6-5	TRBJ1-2	CASSYSMTANYGYTF	TGTGCCAGCAGTTACTCGATGACAGCTAACTATGGCTACACCTTC